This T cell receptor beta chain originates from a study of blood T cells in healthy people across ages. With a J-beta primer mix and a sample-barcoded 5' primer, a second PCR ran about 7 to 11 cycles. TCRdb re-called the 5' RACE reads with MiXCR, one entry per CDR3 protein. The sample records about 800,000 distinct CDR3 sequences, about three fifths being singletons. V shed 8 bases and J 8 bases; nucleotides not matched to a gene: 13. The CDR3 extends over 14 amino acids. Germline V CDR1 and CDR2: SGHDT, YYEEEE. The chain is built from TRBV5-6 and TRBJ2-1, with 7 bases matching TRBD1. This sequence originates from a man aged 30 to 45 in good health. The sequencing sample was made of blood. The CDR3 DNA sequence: TGTGCCAGTGGAAGAGACAGGGTCTATCATGAGCAGTTCTTC. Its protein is CASGRDRVYHEQFF.